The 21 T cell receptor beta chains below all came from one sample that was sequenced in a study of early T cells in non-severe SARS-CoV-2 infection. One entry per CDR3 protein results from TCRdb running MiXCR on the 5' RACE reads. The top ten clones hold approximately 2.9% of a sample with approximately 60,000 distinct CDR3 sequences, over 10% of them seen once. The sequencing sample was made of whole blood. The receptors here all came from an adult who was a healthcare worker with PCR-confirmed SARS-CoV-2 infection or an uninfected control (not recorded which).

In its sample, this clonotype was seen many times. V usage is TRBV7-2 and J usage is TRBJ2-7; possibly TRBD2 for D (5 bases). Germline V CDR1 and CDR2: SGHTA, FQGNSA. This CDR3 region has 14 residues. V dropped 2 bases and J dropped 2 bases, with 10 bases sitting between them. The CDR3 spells CASSLSEGPYEQYF. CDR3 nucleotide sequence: TGTGCCAGCAGCTTATCCGAGGGTCCCTACGAGCAGTACTTC.

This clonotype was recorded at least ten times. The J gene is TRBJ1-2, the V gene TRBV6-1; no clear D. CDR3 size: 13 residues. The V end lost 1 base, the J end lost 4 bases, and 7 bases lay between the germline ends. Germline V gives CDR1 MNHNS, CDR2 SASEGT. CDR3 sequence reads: CASSEVKIYGYTF. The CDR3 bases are TGTGCCAGCAGTGAAGTCAAGATCTATGGCTACACCTTC.

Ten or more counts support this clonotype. The CDR3 loop reads CASSPLTGGREETQYF. Here the CDR3 DNA reads TGTGCCAGCAGCCCCTTGACTGGCGGGAGGGAAGAGACCCAGTACTTC. The chain combines TRBV5-4 with TRBJ2-5; 9 bases are shared with TRBD2. Germline V gene sequence: CDR1 SGHNT, CDR2 YYREEE (reference sequence). V shed 4 bases and J 3 bases; nucleotides not matched to a gene: 10. This CDR3 spans 16 amino acids. Variable domain in full (rest from reference TRBV5-4 and TRBJ2-5): ETGVTQSPTHLIKTRGQQVTLRCSSQSGHNTVSWYQQALGQGPQFIFQYYREEENGRGNFPPRFSGLQFPNYSSELNVNALELDDSALYLCASSPLTGGREETQYFGPGTRLLVL.

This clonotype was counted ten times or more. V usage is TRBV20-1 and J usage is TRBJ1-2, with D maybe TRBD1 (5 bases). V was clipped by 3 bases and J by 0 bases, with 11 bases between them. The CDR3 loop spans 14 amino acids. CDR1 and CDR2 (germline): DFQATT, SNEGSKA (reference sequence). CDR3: CSASEDTSNYGYTF. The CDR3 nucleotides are TGCAGTGCTAGCGAGGACACTTCTAACTATGGCTACACCTTC.

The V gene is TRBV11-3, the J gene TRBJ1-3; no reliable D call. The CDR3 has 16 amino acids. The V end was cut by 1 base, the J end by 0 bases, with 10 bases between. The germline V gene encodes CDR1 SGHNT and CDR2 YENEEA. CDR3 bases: TGTGCCAGCAGCTTAGGACGGCTCCACTCTGGAAACACCATATATTTT. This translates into CASSLGRLHSGNTIYF.

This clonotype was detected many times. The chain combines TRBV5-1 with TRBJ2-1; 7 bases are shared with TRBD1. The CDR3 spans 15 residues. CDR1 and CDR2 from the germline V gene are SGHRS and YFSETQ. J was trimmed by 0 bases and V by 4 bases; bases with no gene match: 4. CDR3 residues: CASSADRTSYNEQFF. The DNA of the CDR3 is TGCGCCAGCAGCGCGGACAGGACCTCCTACAATGAGCAGTTCTTC.

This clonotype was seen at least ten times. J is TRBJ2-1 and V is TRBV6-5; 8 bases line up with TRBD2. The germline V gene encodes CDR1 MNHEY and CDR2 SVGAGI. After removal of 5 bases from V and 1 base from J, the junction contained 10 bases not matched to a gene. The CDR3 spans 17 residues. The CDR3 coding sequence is TGTGCCAGCAGTCCTGGCGGGGGGCAGCCGTCCTACAATGAGCAGTTCTTC. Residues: CASSPGGGQPSYNEQFF.

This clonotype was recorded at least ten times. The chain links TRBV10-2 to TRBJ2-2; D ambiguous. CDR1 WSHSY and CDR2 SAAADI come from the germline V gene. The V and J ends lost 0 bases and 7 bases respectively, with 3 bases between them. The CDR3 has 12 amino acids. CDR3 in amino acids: CASSESVGELFF. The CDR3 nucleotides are TGCGCCAGCAGTGAGTCGGTCGGGGAGCTGTTTTTT.

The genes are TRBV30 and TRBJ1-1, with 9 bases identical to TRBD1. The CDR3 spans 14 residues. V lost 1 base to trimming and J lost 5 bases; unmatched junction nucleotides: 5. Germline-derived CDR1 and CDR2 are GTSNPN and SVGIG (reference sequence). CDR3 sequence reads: CAWSGTGVGTEAFF. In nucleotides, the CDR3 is TGTGCCTGGAGTGGGACAGGGGTGGGGACTGAAGCTTTCTTT.

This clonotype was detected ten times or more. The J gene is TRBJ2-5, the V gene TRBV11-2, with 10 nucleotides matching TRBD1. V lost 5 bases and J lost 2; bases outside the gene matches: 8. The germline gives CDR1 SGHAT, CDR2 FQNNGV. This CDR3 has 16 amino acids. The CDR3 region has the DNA TGTGCCAGCAGCCCACGACCGGGACAGGGGCAAGAGACCCAGTACTTC. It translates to CASSPRPGQGQETQYF.

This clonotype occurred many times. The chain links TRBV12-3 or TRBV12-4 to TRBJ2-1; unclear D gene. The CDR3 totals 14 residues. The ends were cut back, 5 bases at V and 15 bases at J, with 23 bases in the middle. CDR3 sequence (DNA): TGTGCCAGCAGTAAATCGGGCCCCCTCGGCCCCCCGTTCTTC. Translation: CASSKSGPLGPPFF.

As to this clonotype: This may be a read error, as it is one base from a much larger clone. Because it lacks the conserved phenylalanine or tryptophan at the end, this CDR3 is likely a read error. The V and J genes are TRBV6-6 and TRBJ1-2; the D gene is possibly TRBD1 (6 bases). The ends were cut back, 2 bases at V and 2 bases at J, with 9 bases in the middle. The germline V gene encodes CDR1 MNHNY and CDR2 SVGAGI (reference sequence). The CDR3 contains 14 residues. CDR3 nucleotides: TGTGCCAGCAGTTACGACAGGAAGAACTATGGCTACACCTCC. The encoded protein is CASSYDRKNYGYTS.

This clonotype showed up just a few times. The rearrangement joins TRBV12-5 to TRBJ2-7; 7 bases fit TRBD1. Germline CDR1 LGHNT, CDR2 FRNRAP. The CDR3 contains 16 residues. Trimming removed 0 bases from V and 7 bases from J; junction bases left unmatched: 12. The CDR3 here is CASGLVPRGGLREQYF. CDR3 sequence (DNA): TGTGCTAGTGGTTTGGTCCCCCGAGGGGGCCTAAGGGAGCAGTACTTC.

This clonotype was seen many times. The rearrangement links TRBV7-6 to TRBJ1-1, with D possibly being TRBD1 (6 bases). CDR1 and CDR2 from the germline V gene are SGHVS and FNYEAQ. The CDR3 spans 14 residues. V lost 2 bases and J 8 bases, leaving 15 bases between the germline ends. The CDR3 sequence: CASSLPPNGGEAFF. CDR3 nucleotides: TGTGCCAGCAGCTTACCCCCTAACGGGGGCGAAGCTTTCTTT.

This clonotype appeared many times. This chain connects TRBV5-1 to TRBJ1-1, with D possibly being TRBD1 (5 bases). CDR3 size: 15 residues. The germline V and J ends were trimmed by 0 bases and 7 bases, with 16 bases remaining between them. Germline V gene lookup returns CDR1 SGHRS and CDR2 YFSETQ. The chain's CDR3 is CASSLGLGGGSEAFF. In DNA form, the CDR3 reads TGCGCCAGCAGCTTGGGGCTTGGGGGAGGAAGTGAAGCTTTCTTT.

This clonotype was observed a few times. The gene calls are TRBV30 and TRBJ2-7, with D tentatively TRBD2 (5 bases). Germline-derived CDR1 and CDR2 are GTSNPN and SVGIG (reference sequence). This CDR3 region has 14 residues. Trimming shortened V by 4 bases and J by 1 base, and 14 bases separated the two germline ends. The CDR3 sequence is CAWTLSGLSYEQYF. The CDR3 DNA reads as TGTGCCTGGACCCTCTCGGGATTATCCTACGAGCAGTACTTC.

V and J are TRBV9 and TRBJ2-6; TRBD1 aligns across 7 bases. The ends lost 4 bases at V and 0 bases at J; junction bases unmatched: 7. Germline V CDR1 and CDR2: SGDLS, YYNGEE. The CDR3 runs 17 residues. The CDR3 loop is CASSPRTGISGANVLTF. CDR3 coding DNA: TGTGCCAGCAGCCCCCGGACAGGCATCTCTGGGGCCAACGTCCTGACTTTC.

The CDR3 nucleotides read TGTGCCAGCCGATCGGAGGAGGAGCAGTTCTTC. It translates to CASRSEEEQFF. The V call is TRBV28, the J call TRBJ2-1; perhaps TRBD2 as D (5 bases). V was trimmed by 8 bases and J by 10 bases, leaving 12 bases between them. CDR3 size: 11 residues. Germline V lookup: CDR1 MDHEN, CDR2 SYDVKM.

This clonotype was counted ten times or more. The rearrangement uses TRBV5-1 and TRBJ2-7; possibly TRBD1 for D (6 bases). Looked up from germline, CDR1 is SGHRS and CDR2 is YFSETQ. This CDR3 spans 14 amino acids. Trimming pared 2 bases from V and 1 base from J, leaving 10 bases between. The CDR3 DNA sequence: TGCGCCAGCAGCTTACAGGGATTTTCCTACGAGCAGTACTTC. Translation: CASSLQGFSYEQYF.

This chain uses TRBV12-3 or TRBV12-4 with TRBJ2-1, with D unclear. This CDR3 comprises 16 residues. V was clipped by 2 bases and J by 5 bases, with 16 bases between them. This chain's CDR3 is CASSLRPFTFHNEQFF. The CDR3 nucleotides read TGTGCCAGCAGTTTAAGACCGTTCACCTTCCACAATGAGCAGTTCTTC.

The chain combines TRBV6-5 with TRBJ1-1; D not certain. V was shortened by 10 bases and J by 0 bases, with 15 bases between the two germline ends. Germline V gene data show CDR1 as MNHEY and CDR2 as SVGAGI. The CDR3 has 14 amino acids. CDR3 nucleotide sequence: TGTGCCACCGGCCTCAGTGGTATGAACACTGAAGCTTTCTTT. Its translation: CATGLSGMNTEAFF.